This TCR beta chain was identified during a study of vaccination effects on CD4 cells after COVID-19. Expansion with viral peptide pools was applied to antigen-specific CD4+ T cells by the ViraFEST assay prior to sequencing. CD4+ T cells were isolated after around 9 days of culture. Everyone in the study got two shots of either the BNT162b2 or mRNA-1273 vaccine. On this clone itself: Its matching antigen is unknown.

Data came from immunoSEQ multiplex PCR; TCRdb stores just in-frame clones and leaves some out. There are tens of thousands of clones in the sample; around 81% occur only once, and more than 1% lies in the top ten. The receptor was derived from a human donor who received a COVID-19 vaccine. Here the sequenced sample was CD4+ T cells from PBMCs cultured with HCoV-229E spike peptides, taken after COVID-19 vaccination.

The DNA for the CDR3 is TGTGCCAGCCTCCCGGGGGGTGTACTAGGGCCCCAGCATTTT. As protein: CASLPGGVLGPQHF. The rearrangement joins TRBV28 to TRBJ1-5; perhaps TRBD1 as D (5 bases). The CDR3 runs to 14 residues. V gave up 8 bases and J gave up 9 bases, with 20 bases separating them. The germline V gene has CDR1 MDHEN and CDR2 SYDVKM.